This TCR beta chain was sequenced in a study of T cell clones after liver transplantation (dated by TCRdb to the late 2010s). Regarding the research as a whole: The samples were obtained from ITN030ST, a randomized trial that attempted immunosuppression withdrawal within 2 years after liver transplantation. The subjects received no induction therapy and were kept on standard immunosuppression until randomization at 12-24 months post-transplant. As an antigen-independent comparator for donor-reactive sequences, third party-reactive TCRbeta sequences were also identified from pre-transplant MLRs. The studied cohort comprised 8 liver transplant recipients, 3 classified as tolerant and 5 as non-tolerant. Blood samples were collected pre-transplant, pre-randomization before withdrawal, and post-randomization after either complete withdrawal or failed withdrawal. Of the eight recipients, a few were HCV-positive, while the remaining recipients had been transplanted for non-autoimmune, non-viral indications. Donor-reactive T cell clones were identified by TCRbeta sequencing after a pre-transplant mixed lymphocyte reaction and then tracked in post-transplant blood. To count as tolerant, a recipient had to stay completely off immunosuppression for at least one year without liver enzymes climbing beyond twice the upper limit of normal. Overall study results and their limits: In most of the 8 subjects, circulating donor-reactive CD4 TCRbeta sequences decreased significantly after transplant, regardless of tolerance or HCV status. When repertoire turnover was accounted for, significantly reduced detection of donor-reactive sequences was found in 7 of 8 subjects for CD4 and in 8 of 8 subjects for CD8. Without allograft tissue specimens, donor-reactive T cells may have migrated into the graft rather than being deleted. The conclusions were preliminary, being limited by small, heterogeneous patient numbers and by non-standardized post-transplant time points. Donor-reactive sequences decreased more than third party-reactive sequences, which suggests partial antigen-specific deletion that was not related to withdrawal success. In two subjects, low numbers of available donor cells limited the measurable donor-reactive repertoire.

Thawed unstimulated PBMCs were stained for CD3, CD4 and CD8 and FACS-sorted into CD3+CD4+ and CD3+CD8+ populations. All 8 studied subjects were randomized to immunosuppression withdrawal. The Qiagen DNeasy Blood and Tissue Kit was used for isolation of genomic DNA. With regard to this clone: The antigen it recognizes is unknown. No base-level quality is on record; no much larger clone is a single base apart.

High-throughput TCRbeta CDR3 sequencing of frozen genomic DNA was performed by immunoSEQ, including PCR amplification, mapping, bias correction and internal controls. In the authors' own workflow: Only productive rearrangements were retained, and each unique TCRbeta sequence was defined by its CDR3 nucleotide sequence together with its V and J gene. A sequence counted as donor-reactive only if the sequence showed at least 5-fold expansion in CFSE-low cells compared with unstimulated pre-transplant cells and had a frequency of at least 0.01%. Minimum frequency thresholds were set for each subject on the basis of the unstimulated sample with the lowest template count, so that a detection power of at least 90% was ensured. Jensen-Shannon divergence between the top 1000 TCRbeta sequences after and before transplant was used to measure repertoire turnover. Two-sided Fisher's exact tests were used to test for changes in how often donor-reactive sequences were detected. TCRdb carries this immuneACCESS record with in-frame sequences only. Its versions omit some clonotypes, under half of them owing to an unresolved V gene in the studies checked, with the rest unexplained. V and J calls and clone size are copied from that table; D and trimming were computed from the DNA. The sample table holds tens of thousands of clones, of which around four fifths were seen once. The top ten hold roughly 2.8% of the sample.

CDR1 and CDR2 (SGHRS, YFSETQ) derive from the germline V gene. The CDR3 runs 15 residues from the cysteine to the phenylalanine. Solely the CDR3 DNA is kept, with 45 bases framed from the first base. The sequence came from a human patient who received a liver transplant. After a transplant, not all T cells may be the patient's own; some may come from the graft donor. Sequencing used CD4+ T cells from blood, obtained at the 22-month timepoint. The chain couples TRBV5-1 to TRBJ2-5; TRBD2 is perhaps the D gene, given 6 matching bases. The J call may be mistaken, given a closer DNA end match to TRBJ2-7. This receptor carries the CDR3 CASSLVASEAYEQYF. In nucleotides, the sequence is TGCGCCAGCAGCTTGGTGGCTAGCGAGGCCTACGAGCAGTACTTC.